This T cell receptor (beta chain) derives from a study of OX40 agonist ivuxolimab in advanced cancers. This CDR3 contains 14 residues. V was clipped by 5 bases and J by 0 bases; unmatched bases: 1. Per the germline V gene, CDR1 is SGHRS and CDR2 is YFSETQ. Some clones are missing from TCRdb's copy, which holds only in-frame ones; the method was immunoSEQ multiplex PCR. The repertoire holds 55,000 to 65,000 clones, roughly 85% seen once, with over 3.5% in the top ten. The V and J genes are TRBV5-1 and TRBJ2-1, with 8 bases fitting TRBD1. The sample in question was CD4+ or CD8+ T cells sorted from blood, obtained in a trial of the OX40 agonist ivuxolimab. The source of this sequence is an adult with an advanced solid tumor such as melanoma, head and neck, liver or kidney cancer. CDR3 region: CASRGQASYNEQFF. The CDR3 coding sequence is TGCGCCAGCAGGGGACAGGCCTCCTACAATGAGCAGTTCTTC.